This T cell receptor beta chain was sequenced during a study of vaccination effects on CD4 cells after COVID-19. General observations from the study: Cross-reactivity with common cold coronaviruses was shown by only 1 of 255 vaccine-induced clones in healthy vaccinees. Clones induced by infection and by vaccine showed marked clonal contraction late after vaccination.

Isolation of CD4+ T cells took place after less than twelve days of culture. According to the study, vaccine recipients showed no prior SARS-CoV-2 infection and negative nucleocapsid antibodies. At days 3 and 7, half of the medium was exchanged for IL-2 medium. The germline V gene encodes CDR1 SGHTA and CDR2 FQGNSA. CDR3 size: 15 residues. V shed 2 bases and J shed 4 bases, with 12 bases lying between them. On this clone itself: As yet, its antigen is unknown.

Measured with immunoSEQ multiplex PCR; TCRdb has only the in-frame clones, and not every one. The sample holds over 65,000 clones, 77% seen once. V gene TRBV7-2 combines with J gene TRBJ2-1; the D gene is possibly TRBD2 (7 bases). Sequenced here: CD4+ T cells from PBMCs cultured without peptide, sampled before COVID-19 vaccination. The receptor's source is a human donor who received a COVID-19 vaccine. The CDR3, as DNA: TGTGCCAGCAGCTTAAGAGGGGGGGGATACAATGAGCAGTTCTTC. As protein: CASSLRGGGYNEQFF.